The source of this T cell receptor beta chain is a study of T-cell memory formation after mild COVID-19. In TCRdb, the 5' RACE reads were re-called with MiXCR into one record per CDR3 protein. The table lists 280,000 or so distinct CDR3 sequences, around 8% of them singletons. General observations from the study: Clones contracting over day 15 to 85 were CD4/CD8 balanced, with later expanders leaning CD4+.

Comments on this clonotype: The antigen is undetermined.

The sequence was obtained from a man younger than 35 who had mild COVID-19 (a few samples of this study predate the infection). Cell type and time point are not known. Specimen: PBMCs or a T cell subset sorted from them (not recorded which).

CDR3 nucleotides: TGTGCCAGCAGTCTCGGGGTGGTAGGGGTCCGCGGCTACACCTTC. Protein sequence: CASSLGVVGVRGYTF. V is TRBV12-3 or TRBV12-4 and J is TRBJ1-2; D is possibly TRBD1 (5 bases). V shed 5 bases and J shed 8 bases, with 21 bases lying between them. The CDR3 is 15 amino acids.